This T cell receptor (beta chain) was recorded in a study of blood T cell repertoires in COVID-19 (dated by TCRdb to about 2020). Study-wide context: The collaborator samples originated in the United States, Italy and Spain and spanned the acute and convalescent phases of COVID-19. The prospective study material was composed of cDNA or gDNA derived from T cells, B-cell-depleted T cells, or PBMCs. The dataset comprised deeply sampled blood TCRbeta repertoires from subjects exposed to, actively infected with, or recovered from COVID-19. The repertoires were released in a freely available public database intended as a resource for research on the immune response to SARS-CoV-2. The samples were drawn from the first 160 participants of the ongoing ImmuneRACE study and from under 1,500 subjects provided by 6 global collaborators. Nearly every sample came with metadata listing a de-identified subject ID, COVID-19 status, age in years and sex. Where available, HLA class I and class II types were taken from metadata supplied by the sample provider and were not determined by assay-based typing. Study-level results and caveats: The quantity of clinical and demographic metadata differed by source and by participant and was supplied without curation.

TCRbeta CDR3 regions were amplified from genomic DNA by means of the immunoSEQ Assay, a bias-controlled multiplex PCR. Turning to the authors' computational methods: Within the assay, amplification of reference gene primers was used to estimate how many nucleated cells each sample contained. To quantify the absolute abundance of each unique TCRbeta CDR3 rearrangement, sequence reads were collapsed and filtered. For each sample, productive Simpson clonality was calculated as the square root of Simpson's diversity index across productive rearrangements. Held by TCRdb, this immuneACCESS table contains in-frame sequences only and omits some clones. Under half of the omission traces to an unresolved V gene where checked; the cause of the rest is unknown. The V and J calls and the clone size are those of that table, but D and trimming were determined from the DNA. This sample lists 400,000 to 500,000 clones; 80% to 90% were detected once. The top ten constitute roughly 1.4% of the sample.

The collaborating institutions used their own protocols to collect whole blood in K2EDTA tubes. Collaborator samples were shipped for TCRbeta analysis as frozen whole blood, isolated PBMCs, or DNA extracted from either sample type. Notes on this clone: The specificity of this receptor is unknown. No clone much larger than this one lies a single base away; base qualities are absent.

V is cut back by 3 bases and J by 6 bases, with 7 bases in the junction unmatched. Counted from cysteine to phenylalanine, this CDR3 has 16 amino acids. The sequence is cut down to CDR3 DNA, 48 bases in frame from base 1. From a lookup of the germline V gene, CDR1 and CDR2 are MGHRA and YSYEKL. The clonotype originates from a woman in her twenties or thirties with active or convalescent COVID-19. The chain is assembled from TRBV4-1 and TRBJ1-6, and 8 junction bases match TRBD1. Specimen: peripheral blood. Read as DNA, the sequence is TGCGCCAGCAGCCAGGTTCGGACAGGGAGTAATTCACCCCTCCACTTT. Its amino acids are CASSQVRTGSNSPLHF.